Given below is one T cell receptor beta chain in context. This entry comes from a study of long-term antiretroviral therapy in people with HIV. Study summary: First collections came about a decade before the 2015 immediate-ART recommendation.

The CDR3 has 11 residues. The V and J ends lost 5 bases and 4 bases respectively, with 8 bases between them. Per germline, CDR1 GTSNPN and CDR2 SVGIG (reference sequence). No fewer than two post-ART and no fewer than one pre-ART PBMC samples existed for each donor. Investigators performed immunoSEQ version v3.0 at survey level. The table came from immunoSEQ multiplex PCR; TCRdb's copy has only in-frame clones and leaves some out. The table has about 26,000 clones, 82% seen once. The sequence derives from a woman in her twenties or thirties with HIV. Sequencing used unsorted PBMCs, obtained 1.1 years before starting antiretroviral therapy. This chain uses TRBV30 with TRBJ2-5; D is undetermined. The CDR3 region has the DNA TGTGCCTGGGCCATCGGAGAGACCCAGTACTTC. This sequence encodes CAWAIGETQYF. The whole variable domain, filled in from reference TRBV30 and TRBJ2-5, reads SQTIHQWPATLVQPVGSPLSLECTVEGTSNPNLYWYRQAAGRGLQLLFYSVGIGQISSEVPQNLSASRPQDRQFILSSKKLLLSDSGFYLCAWAIGETQYFGPGTRLLVL.